This T cell receptor (beta chain) was retrieved from a study of technical replicates of blood from a handful of donors. Clones were sequenced by immunoSEQ multiplex PCR, and TCRdb holds only the in-frame ones, with some missing. The sample has 87,000 or so clones; about 90% are singletons. Trimming took 10 bases from V and 4 from J, leaving 8 bases between them. The CDR3 spans 11 residues. Germline V gene sequence: CDR1 MDHEN, CDR2 SYDVKM. Sequenced: T cells isolated from PBMCs. The origin of this receptor is a human donor in good health. The chain joins TRBV28 to TRBJ1-5, with D uncertain. The CDR3 spells CANARNQPQHF. DNA of the CDR3: TGTGCCAACGCGAGAAATCAGCCCCAGCATTTT.